Listed here is a single TCR beta chain. This table comes from immunoSEQ multiplex PCR, and its TCRdb copy is limited to in-frame clones, with some not included. Counted here are around 50,000 clones, about 85% occurring once; the ten biggest clones make up approximately 2%. The time point: peripheral blood 6 weeks after treatment start. The sample comes from a study of PD-L1 blockade in urothelial cancer. Study at large: Analysis of blood occurred 3 weeks (second dose) and 6 weeks after treatment start.

The V gene's germline CDR1 is LGHNA and CDR2 YSLEER. The CDR3 has 14 amino acids. V lost 3 bases to trimming and J lost 3 bases, with 11 bases between them. This receptor was taken from a man aged 45-65 years with urothelial cancer. J is TRBJ1-2 and V is TRBV4-3; D is unresolved. The sequenced sample was PBMCs, obtained around atezolizumab (anti-PD-L1) treatment. The DNA of the CDR3 is TGCGCCAGCAGCCAGATTTTCGGGTACTATGGCTACACCTTC. It yields the protein CASSQIFGYYGYTF.